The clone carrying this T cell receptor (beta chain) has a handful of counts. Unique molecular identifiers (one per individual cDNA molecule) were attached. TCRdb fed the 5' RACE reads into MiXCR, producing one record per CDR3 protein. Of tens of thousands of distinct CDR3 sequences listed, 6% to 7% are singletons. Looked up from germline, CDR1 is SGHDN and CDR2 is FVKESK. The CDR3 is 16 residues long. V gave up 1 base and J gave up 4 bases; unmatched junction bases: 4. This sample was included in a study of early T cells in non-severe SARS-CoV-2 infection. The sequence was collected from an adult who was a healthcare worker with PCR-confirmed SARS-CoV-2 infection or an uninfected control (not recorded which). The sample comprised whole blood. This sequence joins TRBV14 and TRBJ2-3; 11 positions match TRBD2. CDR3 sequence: CASSQVEGLAADTQYF. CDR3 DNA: TGTGCCAGCAGCCAAGTGGAGGGACTAGCGGCAGATACGCAGTATTTT.